This T cell receptor (beta chain) was sequenced for a study of blood T cell repertoires in COVID-19 (dated by TCRdb to 2019 to 2021). About the investigation overall: The collaborator samples originated in the United States, Italy and Spain and spanned the acute and convalescent phases of COVID-19. The repertoires were made available in a free public database intended to serve as a resource for research on the immune response to SARS-CoV-2. HLA class I and class II types, where available, came from metadata supplied by the sample provider rather than from assay-based typing. Nearly every sample came with metadata listing a de-identified subject ID, COVID-19 status, age in years and sex. Subjects who had been exposed to COVID-19, were actively infected with it, or had recovered from it provided the deeply sampled blood TCRbeta repertoires that made up the dataset. Samples were obtained from the ongoing ImmuneRACE study (first 160 participants) and from 1,254 subjects provided by 6 global collaborators. The prospective study material was composed of cDNA or gDNA derived from T cells, B-cell-depleted T cells, or PBMCs. Paper-wide results and their limitations: How much clinical and demographic metadata was included differed by source and by participant, and the metadata was provided uncurated.

The immunoSEQ Assay, a bias-controlled multiplex PCR, was used to amplify TCRbeta CDR3 regions from genomic DNA. Per the original workflow: Nucleated cell counts per sample were estimated from amplification of reference gene primers within the assay. To quantify the absolute abundance of each unique TCRbeta CDR3 rearrangement, sequence reads were collapsed and filtered. Productive Simpson clonality was computed per sample as the square root of Simpson's diversity index over productive rearrangements. TCRdb mirrors the immuneACCESS table, restricted to in-frame sequences. Some clones are absent from its copies; in checked studies, under half trace to an unresolved V gene, and the reason for the others is unknown. V, J and clone size derive from that table, while D and trimming were established from the DNA sequence. The sample contains around 64,000 clones, roughly 87% of them found a single time. Less than 6.5% of the sample belongs to the ten largest clones.

The cysteine opens and the phenylalanine closes a CDR3 of 14 amino acids. Only the CDR3 DNA stays, 42 bases, in frame from base 1. Taken from the germline V gene, the CDR1 and CDR2 loops are SGHDT and YYEEEE. Trimming removed 5 bases from V and 5 bases from J, leaving 15 bases between the germline ends. Whole blood was collected in K2EDTA tubes by collaborating institutions according to the institutions' own protocols. For TCRbeta analysis, collaborators shipped samples as frozen whole blood, isolated PBMCs, or DNA extracted from either of those sample types. On this clone itself: Its antigen is not yet known. Nothing much larger sits one base from this clone, and base qualities are not available.

The sample consisted of peripheral blood. The rearrangement joined TRBV5-6 to TRBJ2-3, with TRBD2 perhaps the D gene, on 5 matching bases. The TCR sequence derives from a man older than 75 in a cohort sampled during active COVID-19. This receptor has the CDR3 CASRPIGIRDTQYF. The DNA sequence is TGTGCCAGCAGGCCTATCGGGATCAGAGATACGCAGTATTTT.